This T cell receptor beta chain appears in the sequencing data of a study of blood T cell repertoires in COVID-19. Study-wide background: Acute and convalescent COVID-19 samples came from the United States, Italy and Spain.

As processed by the authors: Using reference gene primer amplification, nucleated cell counts were estimated. Produced via immunoSEQ multiplex PCR; TCRdb's table is partial and in-frame only. V and J calls and clone size follow that table, whereas D and trimming were derived from the DNA. Of under 150,000 clones in the sample, around 76% are singletons; the top ten hold around 4%. The sample holds a few counts of this clone. From germline, CDR1 is SNHLY and CDR2 FYNNEI. V lost 7 bases, J lost 7 bases, and 14 bases lay in between. The length of the CDR3 is 13 residues. Material for sequencing was peripheral blood. The rearrangement joins TRBV2 to TRBJ1-5, with D hard to call. The receptor was derived from a man between 60 and 75 years old with acute or convalescent COVID-19. The CDR3 protein is CASTAEGGQPQHF. CDR3 DNA: TGTGCCAGCACGGCCGAGGGAGGGCAGCCCCAGCATTTT.